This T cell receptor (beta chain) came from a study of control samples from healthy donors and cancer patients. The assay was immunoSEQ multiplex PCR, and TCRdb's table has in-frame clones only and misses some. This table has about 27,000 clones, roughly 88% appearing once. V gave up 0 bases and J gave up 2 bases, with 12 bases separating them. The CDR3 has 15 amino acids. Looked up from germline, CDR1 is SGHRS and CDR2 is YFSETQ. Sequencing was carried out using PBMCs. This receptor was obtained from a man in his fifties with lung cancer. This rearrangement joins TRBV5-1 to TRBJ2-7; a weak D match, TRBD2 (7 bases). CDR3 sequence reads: CASSLVGGGPYEQYF. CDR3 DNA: TGCGCCAGCAGCTTGGTAGGGGGGGGACCCTACGAGCAGTACTTC.